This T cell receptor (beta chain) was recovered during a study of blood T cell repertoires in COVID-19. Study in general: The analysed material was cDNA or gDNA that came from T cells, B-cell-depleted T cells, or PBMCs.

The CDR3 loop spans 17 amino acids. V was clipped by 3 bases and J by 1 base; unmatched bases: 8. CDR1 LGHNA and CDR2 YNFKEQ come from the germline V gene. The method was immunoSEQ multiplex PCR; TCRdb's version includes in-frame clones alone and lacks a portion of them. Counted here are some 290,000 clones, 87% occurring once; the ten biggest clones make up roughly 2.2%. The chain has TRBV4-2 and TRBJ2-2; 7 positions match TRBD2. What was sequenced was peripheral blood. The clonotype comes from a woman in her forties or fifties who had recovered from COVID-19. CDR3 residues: CASSHGALAENTGELFF. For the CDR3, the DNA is TGTGCCAGCAGCCATGGGGCCCTAGCGGAGAACACCGGGGAGCTGTTTTTT.